What follows are 16 T cell receptor beta chains derived from one specimen sequenced in a study of T cells in Graves' hyperthyroidism and ophthalmopathy. Amplification of TCR beta CDR3 regions used RNA as the template. The study used the HTBI primer set for a first-round RT-PCR of the TCR CDR3. TCRdb passed the multiplex PCR reads through MiXCR, listing each CDR3 protein once. The sample consists of around 400,000 distinct CDR3 sequences, approximately 14% of them appearing once. Sequencing was performed on blood. These TCRs come from a woman aged 18-35 years with Graves' hyperthyroidism that later progressed to Graves' ophthalmopathy.

This clonotype has only a few counts. The chain links TRBV6-1 to TRBJ1-5; unclear D gene. CDR1 and CDR2 (germline): MNHNS, SASEGT. The CDR3 contains 13 residues. V was cut by 6 bases and J by 5 bases, with 11 bases left in between. CDR3 sequence reads: CASRRGMDQPQHF. The CDR3 DNA sequence: TGTGCCAGCAGGAGAGGGATGGATCAGCCCCAGCATTTT.

In this sample, this clonotype turned up a few times. CDR3 loop: CSARDPLRDRGILNYGYTF. CDR3 nucleotide sequence: TGCAGTGCTAGAGATCCCCTCCGGGACAGGGGCATCCTTAACTATGGCTACACCTTC. V gene TRBV20-1 combines with J gene TRBJ1-2; 10 positions agree with TRBD1. Germline V gene sequence: CDR1 DFQATT, CDR2 SNEGSKA (reference sequence). The ends lost 0 bases at V and 1 base at J; junction bases unmatched: 14. The CDR3 extends over 19 amino acids.

Many counts were recorded for this clonotype. The rearrangement links TRBV28 to TRBJ2-5, with D perhaps matching TRBD1 (6 bases). The germline gives CDR1 MDHEN, CDR2 SYDVKM. V lost 5 bases to trimming and J lost 4 bases, with 14 bases between them. CDR3 length: 14 amino acids. CDR3: CASSPGTTRETQYF. In DNA form, the CDR3 reads TGTGCCAGCAGTCCTGGGACAACTCGAGAGACCCAGTACTTC.

The chain is built from TRBV29-1 and TRBJ2-5; D may be TRBD2 (6 bases). CDR3 size: 14 residues. The germline V gene has CDR1 SQVTM and CDR2 ANQGSEA. The V gene lost 4 bases and the J gene lost 4 bases, with 16 bases spanning the gap. The CDR3 sequence is CSVGPRLARETQYF. CDR3 coding DNA: TGCAGCGTTGGACCCCGCCTAGCGAGAGAGACCCAGTACTTC.

Ten or more counts support this clonotype. This sequence joins TRBV7-4 and TRBJ2-1; TRBD2 matches at 8 bases. The CDR3 covers 14 residues. V shed 5 bases, J shed 7 bases, and the junction held 7 bases outside the gene matches. Germline CDR1 reads SGHVT; CDR2 reads SQSDAQ. CDR3: CASSPQREQNEQFF. In nucleotides, the CDR3 is TGTGCCAGCAGCCCTCAGCGGGAGCAGAATGAGCAGTTCTTC.

This chain joins TRBV27 and TRBJ1-6, with D perhaps TRBD1 (5 bases). The CDR3 has 14 residues. V dropped 6 bases and J dropped 6 bases, with 12 bases sitting between them. Germline values: CDR1 MNHEY, CDR2 SMNVEV (reference sequence). The CDR3 DNA reads TGTGCCAGCAGCCCGCAGGGTAGTAATTCACCCCTCCACTTT. Translated, it gives CASSPQGSNSPLHF.

This clonotype was counted ten times or more. The DNA for the CDR3 is TGCGCCAGCAGCGGCGGGAGAGAGTTATACGAGCAGTACTTC. As protein: CASSGGRELYEQYF. This sequence joins TRBV5-1 and TRBJ2-7; 7 bases map to TRBD2. V shed 4 bases and J 4 bases; nucleotides not matched to a gene: 8. There are 14 residues in the CDR3. CDR1 and CDR2 (germline): SGHRS, YFSETQ.

There are many counts of this clonotype. V gene TRBV18 combines with J gene TRBJ1-1, with D possibly being TRBD1 (5 bases). There are 13 residues in the CDR3. V lost 8 bases and J lost 5, with 15 bases in between. Germline V CDR1 and CDR2: KGHSH, LQKENI. CDR3 DNA: TGTGCCAGCACCAAATTGGGGGGAACTGAAGCTTTCTTT. It specifies CASTKLGGTEAFF.

This clonotype was recorded many times. This chain joins TRBV20-1 and TRBJ1-6, with TRBD1 matching over 10 bases. Germline V gene data show CDR1 as DFQATT and CDR2 as SNEGSKA (reference sequence). V lost 2 bases, J lost 10 bases, and 5 bases stayed unmatched. This CDR3 is 14 amino acids long. CDR3 nucleotides: TGCAGTGCTAGATTGGACAGGGGGAGATCACCCCTCCACTTT. Amino acid sequence: CSARLDRGRSPLHF.

A remark on this clonotype: The junction departs from the called germline gene at one end, perhaps through a read error. The chain links TRBV28 to TRBJ2-7, with D possibly matching TRBD1 (5 bases). CDR1 is MDHEN and CDR2 is SYDVKM in the germline V gene. This CDR3 region has 15 residues. The CDR3 coding sequence is TGTGCCAGCAGCCTCAGGGCCCAAAGCTCCTACGAGCAGTGCTTC. Translating gives CASSLRAQSSYEQCF.

The CDR3: CASSLSIPANYGYTF. The CDR3 DNA follows: TGTGCCAGCAGTTTATCCATACCAGCTAACTATGGCTACACCTTC. The rearrangement uses TRBV28 and TRBJ1-2, with D unclear. Trimming shortened V by 1 base and J by 0 bases, and 9 bases separated the two germline ends. The CDR3 consists of 15 residues. Looked up from germline, CDR1 is MDHEN and CDR2 is SYDVKM.

This clonotype was observed at least ten times. The gene calls are TRBV29-1 and TRBJ2-5; 8 nucleotides line up with TRBD1. Germline values: CDR1 SQVTM, CDR2 ANQGSEA. This CDR3 is built from 14 residues. V gave up 5 bases and J gave up 4 bases; unmatched junction bases: 9. The CDR3 region has the DNA TGCAGCGTTAGGGGCAGGGGGCTGAGAGAGACCCAGTACTTC. Translating it yields CSVRGRGLRETQYF.

This clonotype has ten or more counts. The gene calls are TRBV13 and TRBJ2-1, with D hard to call. This CDR3 contains 12 residues. The germline V and J ends were trimmed by 1 base and 6 bases, with 4 bases remaining between them. The V gene's germline CDR1 is PRHDT and CDR2 FYEKMQ (reference sequence). CDR3 residues: CASSLAANEQFF. In DNA form, the CDR3 reads TGTGCCAGCAGCTTAGCCGCCAATGAGCAGTTCTTC. Full variable domain (missing parts from reference TRBV13 and TRBJ2-1): AAGVIQSPRHLIKEKRETATLKCYPIPRHDTVYWYQQGPGQDPQFLISFYEKMQSDKGSIPDRFSAQQFSDYHSELNMSSLELGDSALYFCASSLAANEQFFGPGTRLTVL.

This clonotype was observed at least ten times. This chain uses TRBV2 with TRBJ2-7; D is undetermined. The CDR3 sequence is 15 residues long. V was clipped by 5 bases and J by 2 bases, with 16 bases between them. Germline CDR1 and CDR2: SNHLY and FYNNEI. DNA of the CDR3: TGTGCCAGCAGTCCATTCTCGACTGAGGCCTACGAGCAGTACTTC. Protein sequence: CASSPFSTEAYEQYF.

This clonotype was counted many times. The genes are TRBV7-2 and TRBJ2-7; D perhaps matches TRBD1 (6 bases). Germline V lookup: CDR1 SGHTA, CDR2 FQGNSA. V was pared by 1 base and J by 3 bases, with 13 bases between. The CDR3 is 15 amino acids. The CDR3 bases are TGTGCCAGCAGCTTAGGTACAGGGATAATCTACGAGCAGTACTTC. Amino acid sequence: CASSLGTGIIYEQYF.

This clonotype was counted many times. The V and J genes are TRBV30 and TRBJ1-5; D is perhaps TRBD1 (5 bases). Looked up from germline, CDR1 is GTSNPN and CDR2 is SVGIG (reference sequence). The CDR3 has 13 residues. V dropped 0 bases and J dropped 6 bases, with 9 bases sitting between them. Here the CDR3 DNA reads TGTGCCTGGAGTGTAGGAGGGACTCAGCCCCAGCATTTT. As protein: CAWSVGGTQPQHF.